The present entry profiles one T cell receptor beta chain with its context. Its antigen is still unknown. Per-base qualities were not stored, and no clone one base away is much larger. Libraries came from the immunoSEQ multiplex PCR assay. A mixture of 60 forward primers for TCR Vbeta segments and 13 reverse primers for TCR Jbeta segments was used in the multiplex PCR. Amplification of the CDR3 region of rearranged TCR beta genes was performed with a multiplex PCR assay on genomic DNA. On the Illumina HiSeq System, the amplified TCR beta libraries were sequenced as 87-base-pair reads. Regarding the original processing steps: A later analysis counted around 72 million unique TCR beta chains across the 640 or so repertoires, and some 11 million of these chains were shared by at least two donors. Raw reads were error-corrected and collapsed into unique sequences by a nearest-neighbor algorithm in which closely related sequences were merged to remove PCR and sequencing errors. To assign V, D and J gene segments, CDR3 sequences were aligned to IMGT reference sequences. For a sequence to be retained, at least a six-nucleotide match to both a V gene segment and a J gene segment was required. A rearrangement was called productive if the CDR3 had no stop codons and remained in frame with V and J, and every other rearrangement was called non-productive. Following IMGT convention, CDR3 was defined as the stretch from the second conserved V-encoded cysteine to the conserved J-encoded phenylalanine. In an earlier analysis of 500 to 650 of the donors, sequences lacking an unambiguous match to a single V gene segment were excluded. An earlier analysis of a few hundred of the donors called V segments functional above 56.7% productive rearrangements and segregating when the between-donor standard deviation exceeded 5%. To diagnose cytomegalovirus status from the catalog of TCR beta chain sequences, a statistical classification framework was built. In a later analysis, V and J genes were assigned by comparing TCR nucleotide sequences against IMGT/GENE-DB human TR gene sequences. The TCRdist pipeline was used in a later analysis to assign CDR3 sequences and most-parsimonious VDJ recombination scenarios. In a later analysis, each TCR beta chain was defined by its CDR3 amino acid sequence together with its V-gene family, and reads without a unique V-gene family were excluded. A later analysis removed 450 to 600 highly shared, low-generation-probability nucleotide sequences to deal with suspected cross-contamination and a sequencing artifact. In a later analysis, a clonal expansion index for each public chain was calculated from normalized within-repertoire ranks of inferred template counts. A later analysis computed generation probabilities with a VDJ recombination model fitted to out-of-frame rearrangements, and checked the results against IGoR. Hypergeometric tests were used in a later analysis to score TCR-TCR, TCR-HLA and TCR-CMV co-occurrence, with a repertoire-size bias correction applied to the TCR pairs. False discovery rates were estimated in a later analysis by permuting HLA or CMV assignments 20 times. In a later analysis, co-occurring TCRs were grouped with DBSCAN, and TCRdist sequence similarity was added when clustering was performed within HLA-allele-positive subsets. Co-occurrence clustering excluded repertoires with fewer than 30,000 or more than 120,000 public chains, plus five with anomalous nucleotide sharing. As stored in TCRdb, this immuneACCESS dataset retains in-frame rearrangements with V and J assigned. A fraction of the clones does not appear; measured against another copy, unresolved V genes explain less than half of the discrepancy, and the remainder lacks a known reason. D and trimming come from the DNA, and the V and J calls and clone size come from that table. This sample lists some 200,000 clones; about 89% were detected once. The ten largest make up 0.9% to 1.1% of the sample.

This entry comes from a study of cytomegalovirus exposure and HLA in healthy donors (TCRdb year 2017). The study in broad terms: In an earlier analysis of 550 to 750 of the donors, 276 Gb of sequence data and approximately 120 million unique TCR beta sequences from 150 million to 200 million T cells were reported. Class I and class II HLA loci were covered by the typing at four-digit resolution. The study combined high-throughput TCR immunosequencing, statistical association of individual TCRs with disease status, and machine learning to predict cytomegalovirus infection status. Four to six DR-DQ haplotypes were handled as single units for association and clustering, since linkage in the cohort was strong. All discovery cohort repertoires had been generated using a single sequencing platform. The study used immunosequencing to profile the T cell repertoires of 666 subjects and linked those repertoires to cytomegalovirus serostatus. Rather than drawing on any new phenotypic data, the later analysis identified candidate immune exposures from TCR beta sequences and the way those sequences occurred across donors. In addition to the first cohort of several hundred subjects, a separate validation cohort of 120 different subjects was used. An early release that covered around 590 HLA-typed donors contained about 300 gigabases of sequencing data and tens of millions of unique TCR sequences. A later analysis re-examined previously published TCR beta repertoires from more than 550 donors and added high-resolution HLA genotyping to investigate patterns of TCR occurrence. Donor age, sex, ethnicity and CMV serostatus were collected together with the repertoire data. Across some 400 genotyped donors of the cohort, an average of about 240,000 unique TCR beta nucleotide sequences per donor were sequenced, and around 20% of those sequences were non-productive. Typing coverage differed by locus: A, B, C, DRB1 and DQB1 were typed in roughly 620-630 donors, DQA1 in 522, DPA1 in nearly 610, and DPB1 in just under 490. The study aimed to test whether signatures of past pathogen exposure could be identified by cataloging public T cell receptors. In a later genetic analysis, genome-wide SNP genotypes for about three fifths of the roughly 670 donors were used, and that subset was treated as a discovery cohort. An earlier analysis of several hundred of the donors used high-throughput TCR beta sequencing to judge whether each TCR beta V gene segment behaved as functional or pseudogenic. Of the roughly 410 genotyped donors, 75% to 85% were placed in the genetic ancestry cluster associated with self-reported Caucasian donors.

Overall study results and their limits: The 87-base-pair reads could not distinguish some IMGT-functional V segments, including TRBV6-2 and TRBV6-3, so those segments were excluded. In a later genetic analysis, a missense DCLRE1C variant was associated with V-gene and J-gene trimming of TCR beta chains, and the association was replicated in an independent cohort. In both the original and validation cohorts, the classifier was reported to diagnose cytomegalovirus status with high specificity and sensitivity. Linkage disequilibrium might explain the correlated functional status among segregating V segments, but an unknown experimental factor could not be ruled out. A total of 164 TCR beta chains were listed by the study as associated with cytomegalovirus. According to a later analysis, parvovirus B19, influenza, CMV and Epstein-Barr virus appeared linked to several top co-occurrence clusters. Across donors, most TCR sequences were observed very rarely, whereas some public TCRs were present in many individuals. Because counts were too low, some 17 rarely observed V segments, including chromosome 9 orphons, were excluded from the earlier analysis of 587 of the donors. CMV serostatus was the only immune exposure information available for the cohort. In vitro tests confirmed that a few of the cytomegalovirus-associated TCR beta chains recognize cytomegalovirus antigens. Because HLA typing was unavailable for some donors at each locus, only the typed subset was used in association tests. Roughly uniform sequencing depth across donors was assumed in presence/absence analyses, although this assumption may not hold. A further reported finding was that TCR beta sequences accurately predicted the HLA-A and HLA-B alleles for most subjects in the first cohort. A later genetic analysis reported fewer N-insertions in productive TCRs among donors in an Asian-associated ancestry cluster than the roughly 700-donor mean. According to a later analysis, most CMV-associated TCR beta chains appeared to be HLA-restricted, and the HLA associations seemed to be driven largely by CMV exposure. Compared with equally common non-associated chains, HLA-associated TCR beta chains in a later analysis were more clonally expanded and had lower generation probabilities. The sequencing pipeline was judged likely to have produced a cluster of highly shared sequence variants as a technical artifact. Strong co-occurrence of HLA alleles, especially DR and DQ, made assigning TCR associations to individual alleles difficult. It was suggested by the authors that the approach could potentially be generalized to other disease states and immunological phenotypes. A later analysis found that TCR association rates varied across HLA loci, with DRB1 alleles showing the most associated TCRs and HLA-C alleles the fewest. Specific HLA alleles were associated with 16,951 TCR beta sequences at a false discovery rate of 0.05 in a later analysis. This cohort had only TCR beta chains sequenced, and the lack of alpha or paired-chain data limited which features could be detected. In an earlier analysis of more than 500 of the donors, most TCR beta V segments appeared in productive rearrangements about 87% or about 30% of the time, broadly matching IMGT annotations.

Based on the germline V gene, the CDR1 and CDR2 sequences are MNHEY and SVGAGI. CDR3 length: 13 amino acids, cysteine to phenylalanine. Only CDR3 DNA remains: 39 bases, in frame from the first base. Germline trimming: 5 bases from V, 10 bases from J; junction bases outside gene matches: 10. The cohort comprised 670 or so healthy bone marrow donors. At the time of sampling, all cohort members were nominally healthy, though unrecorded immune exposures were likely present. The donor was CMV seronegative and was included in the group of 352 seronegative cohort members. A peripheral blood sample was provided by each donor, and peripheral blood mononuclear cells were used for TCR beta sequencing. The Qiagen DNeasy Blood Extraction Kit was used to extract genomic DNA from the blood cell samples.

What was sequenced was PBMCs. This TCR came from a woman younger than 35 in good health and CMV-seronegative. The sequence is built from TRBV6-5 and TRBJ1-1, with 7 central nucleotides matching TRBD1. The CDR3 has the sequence CASSRGVGTAAFF. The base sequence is TGTGCCAGCAGTCGAGGGGTTGGGACAGCAGCTTTCTTT.